This T cell receptor (beta chain) was recovered during a study of T cells in Graves' hyperthyroidism and ophthalmopathy. Study as a whole: Blood from the periphery was taken at initial diagnosis, before any treatment. Study outcomes and limitations: The model foresaw ophthalmopathy a median around 6 months prior to onset. Clonotypes that were expanded in thyroid above 0.001 mostly appeared in blood too.

Per the germline V gene, CDR1 is MDHEN and CDR2 is SYDVKM. There are 16 residues in the CDR3. With V trimmed by 5 bases and J by 4 bases, 8 bases remained unmatched. The sample holds a few counts of this clonotype. Its target is unknown. Template material for amplifying TCR beta CDR3 regions consisted of RNA transcripts. HTBI primers were the set used in a first-round RT-PCR of the TCR CDR3. MiXCR was run by TCRdb on the multiplex PCR reads, yielding one entry per CDR3 protein. The top ten hold about 49% of the sample, which has 490,000 or so distinct CDR3 sequences, around a fifth seen once. PBMCs were obtained from 10 ml fresh peripheral blood.

Sequenced sample: blood. The chain links TRBV28 to TRBJ2-3; 11 nucleotides line up with TRBD2. This receptor was identified in a woman aged 70-85 years with Graves' ophthalmopathy. CDR3 DNA: TGTGCCAGCAGTCCACTGACTAGCGGGAACCCAGATACGCAGTATTTT. It yields the protein CASSPLTSGNPDTQYF. Full variable domain (missing parts from reference TRBV28 and TRBJ2-3): DVKVTQSSRYLVKRTGEKVFLECVQDMDHENMFWYRQDPGLGLRLIYFSYDVKMKEKGDIPEGYSVSREKKERFSLILESASTNQTSMYLCASSPLTSGNPDTQYFGPGTRLTVL.